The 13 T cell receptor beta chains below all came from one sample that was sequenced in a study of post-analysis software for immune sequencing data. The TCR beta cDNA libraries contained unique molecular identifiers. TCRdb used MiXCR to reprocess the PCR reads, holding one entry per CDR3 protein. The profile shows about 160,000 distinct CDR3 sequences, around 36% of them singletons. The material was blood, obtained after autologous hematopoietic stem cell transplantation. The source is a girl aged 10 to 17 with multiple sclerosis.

CDR3 DNA sequence: TGTGCCAGCAGAAAAACAGGGGCTCAGCCCCAGCATTTT. Its protein product is CASRKTGAQPQHF. The chain recombines TRBV28 with TRBJ1-5, with TRBD1 identical over 7 bases. The CDR3 totals 13 residues. Germline CDR1 is MDHEN and CDR2 is SYDVKM. V lost 6 bases to trimming and J lost 6 bases; unmatched junction nucleotides: 5.

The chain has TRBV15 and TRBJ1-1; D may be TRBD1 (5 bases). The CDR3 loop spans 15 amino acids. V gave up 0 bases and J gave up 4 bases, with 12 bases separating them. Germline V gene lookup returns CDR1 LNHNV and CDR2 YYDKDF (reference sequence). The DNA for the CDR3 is TGTGCCACCAGCAGAGATAGGTCTGGGGGCACTGAAGCTTTCTTT. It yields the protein CATSRDRSGGTEAFF.

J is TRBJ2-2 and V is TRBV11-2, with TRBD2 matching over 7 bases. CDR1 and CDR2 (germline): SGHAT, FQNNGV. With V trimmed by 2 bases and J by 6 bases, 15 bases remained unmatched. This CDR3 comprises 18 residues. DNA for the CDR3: TGTGCCAGCAGCTTAAATTGGGAGGGCCTCGGTTACGCCGGGGAGCTGTTTTTT. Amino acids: CASSLNWEGLGYAGELFF.

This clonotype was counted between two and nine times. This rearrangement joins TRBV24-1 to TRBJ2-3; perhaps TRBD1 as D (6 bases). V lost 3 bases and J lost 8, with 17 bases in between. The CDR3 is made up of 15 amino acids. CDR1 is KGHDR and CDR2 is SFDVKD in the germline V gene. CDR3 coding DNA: TGTGCCACCAGTGATCCTGGACAGAGGGTCCCTACGCAGTATTTT. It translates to CATSDPGQRVPTQYF.

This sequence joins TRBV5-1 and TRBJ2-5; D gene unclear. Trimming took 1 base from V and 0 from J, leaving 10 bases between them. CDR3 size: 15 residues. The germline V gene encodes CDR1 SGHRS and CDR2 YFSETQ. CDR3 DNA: TGCGCCAGCAGCTTGTGGGGTCAGAACCAAGAGACCCAGTACTTC. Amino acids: CASSLWGQNQETQYF.

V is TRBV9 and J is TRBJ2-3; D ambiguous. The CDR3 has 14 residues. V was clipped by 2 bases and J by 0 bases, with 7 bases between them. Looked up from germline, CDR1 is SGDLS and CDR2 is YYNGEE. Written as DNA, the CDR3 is TGTGCCAGCAGCGTGGACGGTAGCACAGATACGCAGTATTTT. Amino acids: CASSVDGSTDTQYF.

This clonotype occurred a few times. The CDR3 region has the DNA TGTGCCAGCAGTGCAGGACTAGCGGCCTACGAGCAGTACTTC. It translates to CASSAGLAAYEQYF. The V and J genes are TRBV27 and TRBJ2-7, with 10 bases aligning to TRBD2. The J segment lost 2 bases and the V segment lost 5 bases, leaving 3 bases of the junction unmatched. Germline V gives CDR1 MNHEY, CDR2 SMNVEV (reference sequence). The CDR3 has 14 amino acids.

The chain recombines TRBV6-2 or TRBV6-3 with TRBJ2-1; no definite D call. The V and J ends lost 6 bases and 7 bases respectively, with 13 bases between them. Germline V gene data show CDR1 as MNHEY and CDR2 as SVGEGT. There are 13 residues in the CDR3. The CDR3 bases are TGTGCCAGCAGAGTAATAGGTGGGAATGAGCAGTTCTTC. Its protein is CASRVIGGNEQFF.

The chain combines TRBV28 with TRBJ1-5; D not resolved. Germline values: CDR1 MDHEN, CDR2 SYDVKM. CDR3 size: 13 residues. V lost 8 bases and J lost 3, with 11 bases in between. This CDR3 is CASGSQLNQPQHF. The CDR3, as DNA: TGTGCCAGCGGTTCACAACTCAATCAGCCCCAGCATTTT. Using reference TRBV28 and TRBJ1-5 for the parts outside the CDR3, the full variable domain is DVKVTQSSRYLVKRTGEKVFLECVQDMDHENMFWYRQDPGLGLRLIYFSYDVKMKEKGDIPEGYSVSREKKERFSLILESASTNQTSMYLCASGSQLNQPQHFGDGTRLSIL.

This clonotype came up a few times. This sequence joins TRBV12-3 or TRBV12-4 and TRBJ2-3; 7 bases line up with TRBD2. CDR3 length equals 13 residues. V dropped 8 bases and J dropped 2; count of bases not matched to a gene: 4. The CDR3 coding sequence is TGTGCCAGCCAGACTAGCCCCACAGATACGCAGTATTTT. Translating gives CASQTSPTDTQYF.

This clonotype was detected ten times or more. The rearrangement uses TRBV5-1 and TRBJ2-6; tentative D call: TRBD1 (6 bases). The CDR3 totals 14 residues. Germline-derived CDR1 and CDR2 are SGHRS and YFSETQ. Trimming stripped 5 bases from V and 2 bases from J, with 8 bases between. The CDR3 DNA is TGCGCCAGCAGAGGGGGAACTGGGGCCAACGTCCTGACTTTC. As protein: CASRGGTGANVLTF.

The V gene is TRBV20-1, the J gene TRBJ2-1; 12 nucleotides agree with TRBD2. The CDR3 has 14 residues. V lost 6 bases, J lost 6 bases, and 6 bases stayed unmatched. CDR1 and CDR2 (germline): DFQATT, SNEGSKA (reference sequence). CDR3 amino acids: CSAETSGRGNEQFF. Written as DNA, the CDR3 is TGCAGTGCGGAGACTAGCGGGAGAGGCAATGAGCAGTTCTTC.

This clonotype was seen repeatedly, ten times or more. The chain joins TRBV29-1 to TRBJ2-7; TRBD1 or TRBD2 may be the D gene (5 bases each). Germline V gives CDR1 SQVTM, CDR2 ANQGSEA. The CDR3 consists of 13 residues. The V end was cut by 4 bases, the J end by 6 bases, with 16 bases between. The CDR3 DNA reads TGCAGCGTTGGGGACCCGAAGGCTAGCGAGCAGTACTTC. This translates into CSVGDPKASEQYF.